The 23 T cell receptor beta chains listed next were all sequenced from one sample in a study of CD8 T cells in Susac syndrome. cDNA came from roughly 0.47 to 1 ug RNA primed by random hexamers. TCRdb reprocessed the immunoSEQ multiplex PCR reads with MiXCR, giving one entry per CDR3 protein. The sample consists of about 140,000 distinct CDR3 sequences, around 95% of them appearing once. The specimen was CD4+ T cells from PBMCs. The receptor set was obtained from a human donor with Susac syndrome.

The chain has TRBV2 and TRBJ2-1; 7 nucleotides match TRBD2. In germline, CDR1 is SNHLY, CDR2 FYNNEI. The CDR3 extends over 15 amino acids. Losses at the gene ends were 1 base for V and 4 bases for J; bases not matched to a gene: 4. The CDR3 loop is CASSEVGGNYNEQFF. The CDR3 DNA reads TGTGCCAGCAGTGAAGTGGGGGGGAATTACAATGAGCAGTTCTTC.

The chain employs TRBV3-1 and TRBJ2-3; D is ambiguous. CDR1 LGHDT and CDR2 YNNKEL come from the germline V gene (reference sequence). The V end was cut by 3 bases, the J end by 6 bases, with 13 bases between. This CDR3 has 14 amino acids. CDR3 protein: CASSHGLGMDTQYF. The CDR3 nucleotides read TGTGCCAGCAGCCACGGTCTGGGGATGGATACGCAGTATTTT.

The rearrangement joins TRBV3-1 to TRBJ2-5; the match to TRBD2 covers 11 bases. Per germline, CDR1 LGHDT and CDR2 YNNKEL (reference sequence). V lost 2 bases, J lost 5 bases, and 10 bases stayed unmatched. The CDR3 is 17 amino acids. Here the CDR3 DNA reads TGTGCCAGCAGCCAATCGGGACTAGCGGCCACTAGGGAGACCCAGTACTTC. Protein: CASSQSGLAATRETQYF.

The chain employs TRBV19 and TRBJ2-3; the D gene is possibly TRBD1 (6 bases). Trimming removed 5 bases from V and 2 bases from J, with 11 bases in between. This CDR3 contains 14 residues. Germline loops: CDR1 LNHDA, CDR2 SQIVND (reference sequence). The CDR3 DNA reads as TGTGCCAGTAGTCAGGGGATACCCACAGATACGCAGTATTTT. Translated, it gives CASSQGIPTDTQYF.

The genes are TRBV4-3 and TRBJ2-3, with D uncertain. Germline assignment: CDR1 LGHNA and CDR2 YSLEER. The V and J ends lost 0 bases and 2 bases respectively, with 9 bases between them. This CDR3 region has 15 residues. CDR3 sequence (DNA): TGCGCCAGCAGCCAAGACTACGCCTTCACAGATACGCAGTATTTT. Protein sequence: CASSQDYAFTDTQYF.

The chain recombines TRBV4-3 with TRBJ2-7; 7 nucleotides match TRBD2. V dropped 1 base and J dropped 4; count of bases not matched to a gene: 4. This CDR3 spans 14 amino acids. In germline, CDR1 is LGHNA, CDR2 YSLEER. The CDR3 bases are TGCGCCAGCAGCCAAGCTCTAGCGGAGTACGAGCAGTACTTC. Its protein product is CASSQALAEYEQYF.

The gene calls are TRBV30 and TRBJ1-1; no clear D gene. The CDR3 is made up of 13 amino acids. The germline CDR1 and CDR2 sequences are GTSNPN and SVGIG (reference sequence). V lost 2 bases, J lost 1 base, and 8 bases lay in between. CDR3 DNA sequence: TGTGCCTGGAGTCTGTACAGGAACACTGAAGCTTTCTTT. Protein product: CAWSLYRNTEAFF.

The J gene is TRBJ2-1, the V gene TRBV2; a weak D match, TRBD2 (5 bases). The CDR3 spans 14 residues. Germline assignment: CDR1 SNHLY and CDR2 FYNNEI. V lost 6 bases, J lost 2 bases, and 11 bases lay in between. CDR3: CASSRGLTYNEQFF. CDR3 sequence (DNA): TGTGCCAGCAGCCGCGGGCTAACCTACAATGAGCAGTTCTTC.

DNA of the CDR3: TGTGCCAGCAGTGAACGAGCTAGCGGGGGGGCAGATACGCAGTATTTT. It encodes CASSERASGGADTQYF. The chain is built from TRBV6-4 and TRBJ2-3, with TRBD2 matching 12 bases. The CDR3 sequence is 16 residues long. V lost 3 bases and J lost 4; bases outside the gene matches: 5. The germline V gene has CDR1 MRHNA and CDR2 SNTAGT.

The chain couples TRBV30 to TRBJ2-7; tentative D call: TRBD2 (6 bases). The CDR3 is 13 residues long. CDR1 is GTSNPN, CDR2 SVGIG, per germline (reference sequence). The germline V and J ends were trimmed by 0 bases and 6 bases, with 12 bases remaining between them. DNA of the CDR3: TGTGCCTGGAGTGTCCGACTAGTTTTCGAGCAGTACTTC. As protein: CAWSVRLVFEQYF.

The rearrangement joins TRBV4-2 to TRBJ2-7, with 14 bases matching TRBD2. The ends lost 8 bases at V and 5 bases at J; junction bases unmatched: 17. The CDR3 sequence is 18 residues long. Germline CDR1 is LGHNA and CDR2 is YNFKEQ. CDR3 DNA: TGTGCCAGCTCCCGCCTGACTAGCGGGGGGGCCGTGTCTAACGAGCAGTACTTC. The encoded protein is CASSRLTSGGAVSNEQYF.

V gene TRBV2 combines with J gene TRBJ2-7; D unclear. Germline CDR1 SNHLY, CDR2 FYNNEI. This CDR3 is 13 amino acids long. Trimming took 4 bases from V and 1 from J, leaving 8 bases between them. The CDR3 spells CASSVLSSYEQYF. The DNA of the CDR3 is TGTGCCAGCAGTGTGCTGAGTTCCTACGAGCAGTACTTC. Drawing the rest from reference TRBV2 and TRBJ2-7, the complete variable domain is EPEVTQTPSHQVTQMGQEVILRCVPISNHLYFYWYRQILGQKVEFLVSFYNNEISEKSEIFDDQFSVERPDGSNFTLKIRSTKLEDSAMYFCASSVLSSYEQYFGPGTRLTVT.

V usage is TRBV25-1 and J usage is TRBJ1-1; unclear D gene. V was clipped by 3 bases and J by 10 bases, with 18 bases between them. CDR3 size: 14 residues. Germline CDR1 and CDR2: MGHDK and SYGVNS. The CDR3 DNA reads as TGTGCCAGCAGTGAGCGGACGGTCCCCGGTCGAGCTTTCTTT. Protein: CASSERTVPGRAFF.

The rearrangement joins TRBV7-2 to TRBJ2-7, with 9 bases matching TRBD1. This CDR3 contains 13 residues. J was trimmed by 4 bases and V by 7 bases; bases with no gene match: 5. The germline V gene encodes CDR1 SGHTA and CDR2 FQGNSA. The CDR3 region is CASTTGTGYEQYF. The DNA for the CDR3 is TGTGCCAGCACTACCGGGACAGGGTACGAGCAGTACTTC. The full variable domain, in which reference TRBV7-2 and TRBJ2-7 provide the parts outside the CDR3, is GAGVSQSPSNKVTEKGKDVELRCDPISGHTALYWYRQSLGQGLEFLIYFQGNSAPDKSGLPSDRFSAERTGGSVSTLTIQRTQQEDSAVYLCASTTGTGYEQYFGPGTRLTVT.

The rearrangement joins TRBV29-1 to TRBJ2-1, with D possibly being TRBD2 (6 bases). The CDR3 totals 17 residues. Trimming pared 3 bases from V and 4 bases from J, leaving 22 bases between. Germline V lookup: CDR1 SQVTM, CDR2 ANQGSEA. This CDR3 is CSVERSRGILNYNEQFF. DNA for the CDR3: TGCAGCGTTGAGCGCTCACGGGGGATTCTTAATTACAATGAGCAGTTCTTC.

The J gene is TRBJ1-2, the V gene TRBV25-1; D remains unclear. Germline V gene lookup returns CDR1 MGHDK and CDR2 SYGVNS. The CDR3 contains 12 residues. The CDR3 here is CGQVSKNYGYTF. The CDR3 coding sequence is TGTGGCCAGGTCAGCAAGAACTATGGCTACACCTTC.

The CDR3 spells CSVEVDSYGYTF. The CDR3 coding sequence is TGCAGCGTTGAAGTGGACTCCTATGGCTACACCTTC. The chain couples TRBV29-1 to TRBJ1-2; D gene uncertain. Trimming took off 1 base at V and 4 bases at J, with 7 bases between the two ends. This CDR3 spans 12 amino acids. CDR1 and CDR2 from the germline V gene are SQVTM and ANQGSEA.

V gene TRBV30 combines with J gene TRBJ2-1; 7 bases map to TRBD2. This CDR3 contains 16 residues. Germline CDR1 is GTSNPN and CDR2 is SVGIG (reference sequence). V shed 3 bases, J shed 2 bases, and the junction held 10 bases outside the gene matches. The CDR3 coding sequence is TGTGCCTGGAGCCGTACGGGGGGAGTCGCCTACAATGAGCAGTTCTTC. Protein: CAWSRTGGVAYNEQFF. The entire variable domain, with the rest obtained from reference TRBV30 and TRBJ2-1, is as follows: SQTIHQWPATLVQPVGSPLSLECTVEGTSNPNLYWYRQAAGRGLQLLFYSVGIGQISSEVPQNLSASRPQDRQFILSSKKLLLSDSGFYLCAWSRTGGVAYNEQFFGPGTRLTVL.

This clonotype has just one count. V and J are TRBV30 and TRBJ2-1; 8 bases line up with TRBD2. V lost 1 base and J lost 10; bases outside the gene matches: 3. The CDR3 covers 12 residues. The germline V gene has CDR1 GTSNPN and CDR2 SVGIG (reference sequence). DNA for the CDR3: TGTGCCTGGAGTGCGGGACTAGGGGAGCAGTTCTTC. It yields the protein CAWSAGLGEQFF.

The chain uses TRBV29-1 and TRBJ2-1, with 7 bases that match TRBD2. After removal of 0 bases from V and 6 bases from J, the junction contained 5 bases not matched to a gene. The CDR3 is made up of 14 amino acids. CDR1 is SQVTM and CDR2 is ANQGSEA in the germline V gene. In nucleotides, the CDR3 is TGCAGCGTTGAAGAAATTTGGGGGGGCAATGAGCAGTTCTTC. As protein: CSVEEIWGGNEQFF.

The chain's CDR3 is CASSQDGQSNSPLHF. The CDR3 region has the DNA TGTGCCAGCAGCCAAGATGGACAAAGTAATTCACCCCTCCACTTT. The chain joins TRBV3-1 to TRBJ1-6, with D perhaps matching TRBD1 (5 bases). V lost 0 bases and J lost 6, with 9 bases in between. The CDR3 totals 15 residues. Germline lookup yields CDR1 LGHDT and CDR2 YNNKEL (reference sequence).

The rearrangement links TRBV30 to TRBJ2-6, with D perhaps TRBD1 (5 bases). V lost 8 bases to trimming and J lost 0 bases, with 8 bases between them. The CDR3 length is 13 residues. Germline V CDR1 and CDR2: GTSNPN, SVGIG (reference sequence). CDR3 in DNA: TGTGCCAGCAGGGTCTCTGGGGCCAACGTCCTGACTTTC. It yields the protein CASRVSGANVLTF.

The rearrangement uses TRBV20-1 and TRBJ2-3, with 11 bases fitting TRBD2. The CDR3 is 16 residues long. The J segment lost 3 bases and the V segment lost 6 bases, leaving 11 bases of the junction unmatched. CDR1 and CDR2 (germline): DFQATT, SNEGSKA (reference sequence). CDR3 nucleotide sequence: TGCAGTGCCCAGAGGACTAGCGGGCGTGTAACAGATACGCAGTATTTT. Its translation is CSAQRTSGRVTDTQYF.